This passage covers 24 T cell receptor beta chains from one sample sequenced in a study of shared clonotypes between healthy human individuals. Assay: immunoSEQ multiplex PCR; the TCRdb copy retains only in-frame clones and omits some. The table has 2 million to 2.5 million clones, 93% seen once; the top ten hold about 0.39%. Sequenced material: naive CD4+ T cells from PBMCs. The subset was: CD45RA+ positively selected. These receptors came from a man aged 18 to 29 in good health. Some clones in this sample may be carry-over from other donors' samples.

The V call is TRBV5-1, the J call TRBJ2-5; possibly TRBD2 for D (6 bases). Germline values: CDR1 SGHRS, CDR2 YFSETQ. The V end lost 5 bases, the J end lost 3 bases, and 17 bases lay between the germline ends. The CDR3 covers 15 residues. The CDR3 spells CASRARTGAEETQYF. The CDR3 region has the DNA TGCGCCAGCAGGGCTCGAACGGGAGCCGAAGAGACCCAGTACTTC. Full variable domain (missing parts from reference TRBV5-1 and TRBJ2-5): KAGVTQTPRYLIKTRGQQVTLSCSPISGHRSVSWYQQTPGQGLQFLFEYFSETQRNKGNFPGRFSGRQFSNSRSEMNVSTLELGDSALYLCASRARTGAEETQYFGPGTRLLVL.

This clone was picked up one time. This rearrangement joins TRBV19 to TRBJ1-2, with D unresolved. With 6 bases removed from V and 4 bases from J, the gap between germline ends came to 21 bases. Germline CDR1 reads LNHDA; CDR2 reads SQIVND (reference sequence). CDR3 length: 16 amino acids. The CDR3 DNA reads as TGTGCCAGTAGCGGGTTTGGAAGGGAGTGGAGCTATGGCTACACCTTC. Residues: CASSGFGREWSYGYTF.

The chain is built from TRBV5-4 and TRBJ2-7; TRBD2 aligns across 15 bases. CDR3 size: 16 residues. Germline assignment: CDR1 SGHNT and CDR2 YYREEE (reference sequence). The V gene end was trimmed by 3 bases and the J gene end by 2 bases; junction bases not matched to a gene: 3. CDR3 region: CASSWGLAGGTYEQYF. For the CDR3, the DNA is TGTGCCAGCAGCTGGGGACTAGCGGGAGGTACCTACGAGCAGTACTTC.

This clone was counted once. The V and J genes are TRBV19 and TRBJ2-6; D is ambiguous. V lost 3 bases to trimming and J lost 8 bases, with 26 bases between them. This CDR3 has 19 residues. Germline V gene lookup returns CDR1 LNHDA and CDR2 SQIVND (reference sequence). The CDR3 sequence: CASSILHSAWVGSSNVLTF. CDR3 DNA sequence: TGTGCCAGTAGTATTTTGCATAGTGCTTGGGTAGGATCGTCCAACGTCCTGACTTTC.

This clone appeared a few times. The chain links TRBV7-2 to TRBJ2-5; D is perhaps TRBD1 (6 bases). The germline gives CDR1 SGHTA, CDR2 FQGNSA. This CDR3 contains 14 residues. The germline V and J ends were trimmed by 3 bases and 9 bases, with 17 bases remaining between them. CDR3 DNA: TGTGCCAGCAGCTTCCAGGGGACGAGTAAGGCCCAGTACTTC. The encoded protein is CASSFQGTSKAQYF.

This chain uses TRBV28 with TRBJ2-3, with a possible D match to TRBD2 (5 bases). The CDR3 extends over 15 amino acids. The V gene's germline CDR1 is MDHEN and CDR2 SYDVKM. Trimming took 2 bases from V and 0 from J, leaving 9 bases between them. The CDR3 loop is CASSLVGASTDTQYF. CDR3 DNA: TGTGCCAGCAGTTTAGTGGGAGCTAGCACAGATACGCAGTATTTT.

The rearrangement uses TRBV2 and TRBJ2-7; 7 bases line up with TRBD2. The CDR3 extends over 14 amino acids. Per the germline V gene, CDR1 is SNHLY and CDR2 is FYNNEI. The V gene end was trimmed by 9 bases and the J gene end by 7 bases; junction bases not matched to a gene: 15. The CDR3 loop is CASGEGTHPGEQYF. The CDR3 nucleotides are TGTGCCAGTGGGGAGGGCACCCATCCGGGGGAGCAGTACTTC.

V usage is TRBV9 and J usage is TRBJ2-1; TRBD2 matches at 14 bases. V lost 4 bases to trimming and J lost 6 bases; unmatched junction nucleotides: 9. The CDR3 is 17 residues long. The germline V gene encodes CDR1 SGDLS and CDR2 YYNGEE. CDR3 nucleotide sequence: TGTGCCAGCAGCAGGCGACTAGCGGGAGGGCCGGGCAATGAGCAGTTCTTC. Protein: CASSRRLAGGPGNEQFF.

This clone was found once. The V call is TRBV28, the J call TRBJ1-1, with 9 bases aligning to TRBD1. The trim removed 5 bases at V and 4 bases at J, leaving 5 bases unmatched. The germline CDR1 and CDR2 sequences are MDHEN and SYDVKM. The CDR3 sequence is 14 residues long. The CDR3 region is CASSLGTGFTEAFF. The CDR3, as DNA: TGTGCCAGCAGTCTAGGGACAGGGTTCACTGAAGCTTTCTTT. Together with reference TRBV28 and TRBJ1-1, the CDR3 gives the full variable domain: DVKVTQSSRYLVKRTGEKVFLECVQDMDHENMFWYRQDPGLGLRLIYFSYDVKMKEKGDIPEGYSVSREKKERFSLILESASTNQTSMYLCASSLGTGFTEAFFGQGTRLTVV.

CDR3 sequence: CASSLGGQGIYEQYF. The CDR3 DNA sequence: TGCGCCAGCAGCTTGGGGGGACAGGGAATCTACGAGCAGTACTTC. The chain uses TRBV5-1 and TRBJ2-7; the match to TRBD1 covers 9 bases. Germline V gives CDR1 SGHRS, CDR2 YFSETQ. This CDR3 has 15 residues. V lost 0 bases to trimming and J lost 3 bases; unmatched junction nucleotides: 4.

V is TRBV5-4 and J is TRBJ2-3; D is perhaps TRBD2 (6 bases). The CDR3 has 16 residues. From germline, CDR1 is SGHNT and CDR2 YYREEE (reference sequence). The V end was cut by 1 base, the J end by 5 bases, with 17 bases between. CDR3 sequence (DNA): TGTGCCAGCAGCTTGAAGCGGGCAGGTGGCGGAGATACGCAGTATTTT. Translating it yields CASSLKRAGGGDTQYF.

Concerning this clone: Other nucleotide sequences from this sample produce the same CDR3. The V gene is TRBV5-1, the J gene TRBJ2-2; 12 bases are shared with TRBD2. This CDR3 is 16 amino acids long. V trimming: 4 bases; J trimming: 3 bases; junction bases outside the gene matches: 4. Germline-derived CDR1 and CDR2 are SGHRS and YFSETQ. The CDR3 sequence: CASSLGLAGYTGELFF. In DNA, the CDR3 is TGCGCCAGCAGCCTGGGACTAGCGGGTTACACCGGGGAGCTGTTTTTT.

A remark on this clone: The same CDR3 is also encoded by other DNA sequences in this sample. This rearrangement joins TRBV15 to TRBJ2-5, with D uncertain. CDR3 length equals 13 residues. V shed 1 base and J shed 2 bases, with 5 bases lying between them. Looked up from germline, CDR1 is LNHNV and CDR2 is YYDKDF (reference sequence). The CDR3 bases are TGTGCCACCAGCAGAGGAGTACAAGAGACCCAGTACTTC. Translated, it gives CATSRGVQETQYF.

This sequence joins TRBV11-2 and TRBJ2-1, with 8 positions matching TRBD2. After removal of 5 bases from V and 6 bases from J, the junction contained 9 bases not matched to a gene. Germline values: CDR1 SGHAT, CDR2 FQNNGV. The CDR3 length is 15 residues. CDR3 amino acids: CASSPSGSFINEQFF. The CDR3 region has the DNA TGTGCCAGCAGCCCGAGCGGGAGTTTTATCAATGAGCAGTTCTTC. The variable domain in full, with the rest retrieved from reference TRBV11-2 and TRBJ2-1, is EAGVAQSPRYKIIEKRQSVAFWCNPISGHATLYWYQQILGQGPKLLIQFQNNGVVDDSQLPKDRFSAERLKGVDSTLKIQPAKLEDSAVYLCASSPSGSFINEQFFGPGTRLTVL.

This rearrangement joins TRBV28 to TRBJ1-5; D possibly corresponds to TRBD1 (6 bases). There are 16 residues in the CDR3. Deletions cut 7 bases from V and 1 base from J, with 17 bases between. CDR1 and CDR2 (germline): MDHEN, SYDVKM. The CDR3 reads CASIPRGATSNQPQHF. Here the CDR3 DNA reads TGTGCCAGCATCCCTCGGGGGGCGACGAGCAATCAGCCCCAGCATTTT.

V gene TRBV28 combines with J gene TRBJ2-5, with a weak D call TRBD2 (5 bases). V shed 2 bases and J shed 2 bases, with 15 bases lying between them. The CDR3 runs 16 residues. Germline V gene lookup returns CDR1 MDHEN and CDR2 SYDVKM. The CDR3 region is CASSLDYTTLQETQYF. As DNA, the CDR3 is TGTGCCAGCAGTTTAGACTACACTACCTTACAAGAGACCCAGTACTTC.

The chain employs TRBV4-1 and TRBJ2-5, with TRBD1 identical over 8 bases. Germline loops: CDR1 MGHRA, CDR2 YSYEKL. The J segment lost 4 bases and the V segment lost 2 bases, leaving 6 bases of the junction unmatched. This CDR3 is built from 15 residues. CDR3 sequence reads: CASSQPRTGRETQYF. Written as DNA, the CDR3 is TGCGCCAGCAGCCAACCTCGGACAGGGAGAGAGACCCAGTACTTC.

This clone was seen only once. The sample contains more than one DNA sequence encoding this CDR3. The chain employs TRBV9 and TRBJ2-5, with TRBD1 identical over 9 bases. CDR3 length equals 15 residues. Germline V lookup: CDR1 SGDLS, CDR2 YYNGEE. V was clipped by 0 bases and J by 5 bases; unmatched bases: 5. The CDR3 is CASSVVGQGTETQYF. The CDR3 bases are TGTGCCAGCAGCGTAGTGGGACAGGGCACGGAGACCCAGTACTTC.

This chain links TRBV19 with TRBJ1-1; TRBD1 is a possible D gene (6 bases). The CDR3 consists of 13 residues. CDR1 LNHDA and CDR2 SQIVND come from the germline V gene (reference sequence). The V end was cut by 6 bases, the J end by 1 base, with 9 bases between. The CDR3 sequence is CASRKDRNTEAFF. CDR3 nucleotide sequence: TGTGCCAGTAGGAAGGACAGGAACACTGAAGCTTTCTTT.

Notes on this clone: Other nucleotide sequences in the sample specify the same CDR3. The chain uses TRBV9 and TRBJ1-1, with D possibly matching TRBD1 (5 bases). The CDR3 has 14 amino acids. V lost 1 base to trimming and J lost 5 bases, with 12 bases between them. Looked up from germline, CDR1 is SGDLS and CDR2 is YYNGEE. Here the CDR3 reads CASSVRGSGTEAFF. DNA of the CDR3: TGTGCCAGCAGCGTACGGGGGTCGGGGACTGAAGCTTTCTTT.

The genes are TRBV19 and TRBJ1-1; 7 bases are shared with TRBD1. Trimming removed 6 bases from V and 1 base from J; junction bases left unmatched: 11. The CDR3 covers 16 residues. The germline V gene encodes CDR1 LNHDA and CDR2 SQIVND (reference sequence). CDR3 residues: CASRFDRVNRNTEAFF. The CDR3 DNA sequence: TGTGCCAGTAGATTCGACAGGGTAAATCGGAACACTGAAGCTTTCTTT.

The genes are TRBV7-8 and TRBJ1-2, with D uncertain. Trimming stripped 0 bases from V and 8 bases from J, with 16 bases between. The CDR3 is 15 amino acids. In germline, CDR1 is SGHVS, CDR2 FQNEAQ. CDR3 protein: CASSLASGSTEGYTF. The CDR3, as DNA: TGTGCCAGCAGCTTAGCATCGGGGAGTACGGAAGGCTACACCTTC.

The CDR3 coding sequence is TGTGCCAGCAGCCAACGGACAGGCGGCCAGCCCCAGCATTTT. Translated, it gives CASSQRTGGQPQHF. The V call is TRBV4-2, the J call TRBJ1-5; 7 nucleotides match TRBD1. The CDR3 is 14 amino acids. Unmatched junction bases numbered 5, after V lost 2 bases and J lost 7 bases. Germline lookup yields CDR1 LGHNA and CDR2 YNFKEQ.

In DNA form, the CDR3 reads TGTGCCAGCTCAGCCAGGGGGGATCCAAGCTACACCTTC. This encodes CASSARGDPSYTF. The chain carries TRBV18 and TRBJ1-2; 7 positions match TRBD1. CDR1 is KGHSH, CDR2 LQKENI, per germline. CDR3 size: 13 residues. With V trimmed by 5 bases and J by 9 bases, 9 bases remained unmatched.